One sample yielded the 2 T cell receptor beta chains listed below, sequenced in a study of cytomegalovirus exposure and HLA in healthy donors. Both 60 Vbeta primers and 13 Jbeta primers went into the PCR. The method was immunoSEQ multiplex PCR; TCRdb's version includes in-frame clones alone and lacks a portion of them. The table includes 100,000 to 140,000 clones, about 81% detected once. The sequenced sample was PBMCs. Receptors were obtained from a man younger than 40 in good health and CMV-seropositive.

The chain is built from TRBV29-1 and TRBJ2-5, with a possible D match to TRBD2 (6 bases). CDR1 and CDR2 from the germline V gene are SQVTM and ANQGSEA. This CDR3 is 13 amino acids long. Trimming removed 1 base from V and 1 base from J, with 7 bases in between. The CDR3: CSVEVGGQETQYF. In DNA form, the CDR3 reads TGCAGCGTTGAAGTCGGGGGCCAAGAGACCCAGTACTTC.

CDR3 loop: CASSFGRAEQETQYF. CDR3 sequence (DNA): TGTGCCAGCAGCTTCGGACGAGCGGAACAAGAGACCCAGTACTTC. The chain is built from TRBV7-3 and TRBJ2-5, with TRBD2 as a possible D gene (5 bases). Trimming removed 3 bases at V and 2 bases at J, with 13 bases between. Germline-derived CDR1 and CDR2 are SGHTA and FQGTGA. The CDR3 has 15 amino acids.